This record concerns one T cell receptor beta chain sequence. Original processing notes: Reference gene primers were amplified, and this amplification served to estimate nucleated cell counts. This table comes from immunoSEQ multiplex PCR, and its TCRdb copy is limited to in-frame clones, with some not included. The DNA was the basis for D and trimming; V, J and clone size are from that table. The sample holds over 200,000 clones, approximately 90% seen once. The sample originates from a study of blood T cell repertoires in COVID-19. Study context: Sample material is recorded as cDNA or gDNA derived from T cells, B-cell-depleted T cells, or PBMCs.

The CDR3 is 12 amino acids. CDR1 is SGHNT, CDR2 YYREEE, per germline (reference sequence). V was trimmed by 4 bases and J by 3 bases, leaving 8 bases between them. Patients from Seattle were sampled longitudinally, starting during active infection. The chain is built from TRBV5-4 and TRBJ2-7; no clear D gene. Source material: peripheral blood. The TCR was taken from a man in his thirties or forties with COVID-19, enrolled during active disease. The CDR3, as DNA: TGTGCCAGCAGCAGAAGAGGCTACGAGCAGTACTTC. Translation: CASSRRGYEQYF. Full variable domain (outside the CDR3, taken from reference TRBV5-4 and TRBJ2-7): ETGVTQSPTHLIKTRGQQVTLRCSSQSGHNTVSWYQQALGQGPQFIFQYYREEENGRGNFPPRFSGLQFPNYSSELNVNALELDDSALYLCASSRRGYEQYFGPGTRLTVT.